These 31 T cell receptor beta chains were all obtained from the same sample, sequenced in a study of T cells of healthy individuals. MiXCR, run by TCRdb on the 5' RACE reads, gives a single entry per CDR3 protein. Of about 96,000 distinct CDR3 sequences in the sample, approximately 16% are singletons; the top ten hold 6% to 8%. All receptors derive from a human donor in good health.

In its sample, this clonotype was seen many times. The chain couples TRBV7-8 to TRBJ2-7, with 7 bases aligning to TRBD2. Trimming removed 1 base from V and 0 bases from J; junction bases left unmatched: 6. Per germline, CDR1 SGHVS and CDR2 FQNEAQ. This CDR3 spans 16 amino acids. CDR3 sequence (DNA): TGTGCCAGCAGCTTAGGTTGGCGGGGGAACTCCTACGAGCAGTACTTC. The encoded protein is CASSLGWRGNSYEQYF.

This clonotype came up many times. CDR3: CASSSGTDNPQHF. Written as DNA, the CDR3 is TGTGCCAGCAGTTCCGGGACGGACAACCCCCAGCATTTT. The rearrangement joins TRBV5-4 to TRBJ1-5; maybe TRBD1 (5 bases). CDR1 and CDR2 from the germline V gene are SGHNT and YYREEE (reference sequence). The CDR3 loop spans 13 amino acids. Trimming took off 5 bases at V and 10 bases at J, with 16 bases between the two ends. Based on the CDR3 plus reference TRBV5-4 and TRBJ1-5, the full variable domain is ETGVTQSPTHLIKTRGQQVTLRCSSQSGHNTVSWYQQALGQGPQFIFQYYREEENGRGNFPPRFSGLQFPNYSSELNVNALELDDSALYLCASSSGTDNPQHFGDGTRLSIL.

A few counts support this clonotype. The chain has TRBV4-1 and TRBJ1-3; D might be TRBD1 (6 bases). This CDR3 contains 18 residues. The V end lost 0 bases, the J end lost 0 bases, and 15 bases lay between the germline ends. Germline V gives CDR1 MGHRA, CDR2 YSYEKL. The CDR3 protein is CASSQDSWDTTSGNTIYF. The DNA for the CDR3 is TGCGCCAGCAGCCAAGATTCATGGGACACCACCTCTGGAAACACCATATATTTT.

The V and J genes are TRBV20-1 and TRBJ1-1, with a tentative D call TRBD1 (5 bases). Germline CDR1 DFQATT, CDR2 SNEGSKA (reference sequence). The V end lost 0 bases, the J end lost 3 bases, and 8 bases lay between the germline ends. The CDR3 loop spans 13 amino acids. The DNA for the CDR3 is TGCAGTGCTAGAGAATCGGGGGACACTGAAGCTTTCTTT. Its translation: CSARESGDTEAFF.

The genes are TRBV7-2 and TRBJ2-6; D uncertain. CDR3 size: 14 residues. The germline V and J ends were trimmed by 5 bases and 0 bases, with 5 bases remaining between them. Germline V gene data show CDR1 as SGHTA and CDR2 as FQGNSA. CDR3 sequence reads: CASSISSGANVLTF. DNA for the CDR3: TGTGCCAGCAGCATTAGCTCTGGGGCCAACGTCCTGACTTTC.

The gene calls are TRBV7-3 and TRBJ2-3, with 8 bases lining up with TRBD2. J was trimmed by 11 bases and V by 1 base; bases with no gene match: 14. The germline V gene encodes CDR1 SGHTA and CDR2 FQGTGA. The CDR3 has 16 residues. The CDR3 nucleotides read TGTGCCAGCAGCTTAAATACGCGGGGGGCCCCGGGGATGCAGTATTTT. Encoded protein: CASSLNTRGAPGMQYF. Together with reference TRBV7-3 and TRBJ2-3, the CDR3 gives the full variable domain: GAGVSQTPSNKVTEKGKYVELRCDPISGHTALYWYRQSLGQGPEFLIYFQGTGAADDSGLPNDRFFAVRPEGSVSTLKIQRTERGDSAVYLCASSLNTRGAPGMQYFGPGTRLTVL.

This clonotype was observed a few times. The rearrangement uses TRBV9 and TRBJ1-6; the D is unclear. Trimming took 3 bases from V and 7 from J, leaving 5 bases between them. Germline lookup yields CDR1 SGDLS and CDR2 YYNGEE. The CDR3 sequence is 12 residues long. The CDR3 sequence: CASSDENSPLHF. For the CDR3, the DNA is TGTGCCAGCAGCGATGAAAATTCACCCCTCCACTTT.

This chain connects TRBV28 to TRBJ2-7; the D is unclear. V lost 6 bases, J lost 6 bases, and 15 bases lay in between. The CDR3 spans 13 residues. The germline V gene has CDR1 MDHEN and CDR2 SYDVKM. The CDR3 sequence: CASRPPPPVEQYF. The CDR3 nucleotides are TGTGCCAGCAGGCCCCCACCCCCGGTCGAGCAGTACTTC.

This clonotype was observed a few times. The DNA of the CDR3 is TGTGCCAGCAGCTTAGGATGGATATCACAGGGTGAATCCTACGAGCAGTACTTC. Its protein product is CASSLGWISQGESYEQYF. The chain joins TRBV7-2 to TRBJ2-7; D may be TRBD1 (6 bases). Germline CDR1 SGHTA, CDR2 FQGNSA. V lost 1 base, J lost 1 base, and 20 bases lay in between. The CDR3 is 18 residues long.

The V and J genes are TRBV20-1 and TRBJ2-3, with TRBD2 matching 11 bases. The length of the CDR3 is 15 residues. CDR1 and CDR2 from the germline V gene are DFQATT and SNEGSKA (reference sequence). V shed 4 bases and J 2 bases; nucleotides not matched to a gene: 5. The CDR3 region is CSATLSGRATDTQYF. For the CDR3, the DNA is TGCAGTGCTACCCTTAGCGGGAGGGCCACAGATACGCAGTATTTT.

The rearrangement joins TRBV20-1 to TRBJ2-5; 10 bases are a match to TRBD2. Germline V gene lookup returns CDR1 DFQATT and CDR2 SNEGSKA (reference sequence). The CDR3 totals 12 residues. V trimming: 5 bases; J trimming: 5 bases; junction bases outside the gene matches: 2. The CDR3 sequence: CSASTSGETQYF. The CDR3 DNA follows: TGCAGTGCTTCGACTAGCGGGGAGACCCAGTACTTC.

The table lists this clonotype with many counts. The chain is built from TRBV20-1 and TRBJ1-1; possible D gene TRBD1, 5 bases. V lost 3 bases to trimming and J lost 5 bases, with 10 bases between them. The CDR3 has 12 amino acids. Germline-derived CDR1 and CDR2 are DFQATT and SNEGSKA (reference sequence). CDR3 bases: TGCAGTGCTAGCCTCGGGGGTACTGAAGCTTTCTTT. It encodes CSASLGGTEAFF.

This chain uses TRBV20-1 with TRBJ1-1, with D maybe TRBD1 (5 bases). With 6 bases removed from V and 2 bases from J, the gap between germline ends came to 13 bases. This CDR3 has 13 residues. In germline, CDR1 is DFQATT, CDR2 SNEGSKA (reference sequence). CDR3 sequence (DNA): TGCAGTGCCCCGACAGATACCAACACTGAAGCTTTCTTT. Translated, it gives CSAPTDTNTEAFF.

This clonotype was observed a few times. The J gene is TRBJ2-3, the V gene TRBV5-1; D gene unclear. The germline V gene encodes CDR1 SGHRS and CDR2 YFSETQ. The CDR3 extends over 13 amino acids. V dropped 3 bases and J dropped 6 bases, with 11 bases sitting between them. CDR3 residues: CASSSPPTDTQYF. The CDR3 nucleotides are TGCGCCAGCAGCTCCCCCCCCACCGATACGCAGTATTTT.

The chain couples TRBV20-1 to TRBJ2-2; D possibly uses TRBD1 or TRBD2 (5 bases each). Germline V gene data show CDR1 as DFQATT and CDR2 as SNEGSKA (reference sequence). CDR3 size: 14 residues. Trimming cost V 3 bases and J 2 bases, with 10 bases left between them. The chain's CDR3 is CSARVGTNTGELFF. CDR3 coding DNA: TGCAGTGCTAGGGTCGGGACCAACACCGGGGAGCTGTTTTTT.

This clonotype was found a few times. DNA for the CDR3: TGCGCCAGCAGCCAACCCGTACAGGGAGGGTTTGAACGGAATCAGCCCCAGCATTTT. It encodes CASSQPVQGGFERNQPQHF. The chain is built from TRBV4-1 and TRBJ1-5; D is possibly TRBD1 (6 bases). The CDR3 has 19 amino acids. With 2 bases removed from V and 4 bases from J, the gap between germline ends came to 24 bases. Germline CDR1 MGHRA, CDR2 YSYEKL.

V gene TRBV20-1 combines with J gene TRBJ2-1; 10 nucleotides agree with TRBD2. This CDR3 has 19 amino acids. Trimming took 5 bases from V and 3 from J; bases not matched to a gene: 19. Germline values: CDR1 DFQATT, CDR2 SNEGSKA (reference sequence). The DNA of the CDR3 is TGCAGTGCTGTACAAGGACTAGCGGTCCTTCCCCAGAGCTACAATGAGCAGTTCTTC. It is translated as CSAVQGLAVLPQSYNEQFF.

The CDR3 here is CASSGGGDTQYF. Here the CDR3 DNA reads TGTGCCAGCAGCGGGGGGGGCGATACGCAGTATTTT. The rearrangement uses TRBV4-2 and TRBJ2-3; D might be TRBD2 (7 bases). The CDR3 sequence is 12 residues long. Germline CDR1 is LGHNA and CDR2 is YNFKEQ. V lost 5 bases to trimming and J lost 6 bases, with 9 bases between them.

The rearrangement uses TRBV28 and TRBJ1-5; no clear D. V lost 4 bases, J lost 0 bases, and 19 bases lay in between. CDR1 is MDHEN, CDR2 SYDVKM, per germline. This CDR3 spans 18 amino acids. The CDR3 sequence: CASSSLRRGRYSNQPQHF. As DNA, the CDR3 is TGTGCCAGCAGTTCGCTTCGGCGCGGCCGATATAGCAATCAGCCCCAGCATTTT.

V gene TRBV12-3 or TRBV12-4 combines with J gene TRBJ2-4; tentative D call: TRBD2 (6 bases). Trimming cost V 5 bases and J 9 bases, with 14 bases left between them. This CDR3 region has 13 residues. CDR3 sequence: CASSGIMGGIQYF. The CDR3, as DNA: TGTGCCAGCAGTGGGATCATGGGGGGCATTCAGTACTTC.

This clonotype has just a few counts. J is TRBJ2-2 and V is TRBV10-3; tentatively, D is TRBD1 or TRBD2 (5 bases each). The CDR3 has 13 residues. Germline-derived CDR1 and CDR2 are ENHRY and SYGVKD. Between the trimmed V and J ends, which lost 7 bases and 6 bases, there was a span of 12 bases. CDR3 sequence: CAITSGTPGELFF. The CDR3 bases are TGTGCCATCACTTCCGGGACGCCCGGGGAGCTGTTTTTT.

The J gene is TRBJ2-3, the V gene TRBV24-1, with D possibly being TRBD1 (6 bases). Trimming removed 4 bases at V and 2 bases at J, with 12 bases between. There are 15 residues in the CDR3. From germline, CDR1 is KGHDR and CDR2 SFDVKD. The CDR3 spells CATSDRTAFTDTQYF. CDR3 DNA: TGTGCCACCAGTGACCGGACAGCTTTCACAGATACGCAGTATTTT.

This clonotype has only a few counts. The chain joins TRBV4-3 to TRBJ1-5; D is possibly TRBD1 (5 bases). The CDR3 totals 15 residues. Trimming cost V 4 bases and J 2 bases, with 12 bases left between them. Germline V gives CDR1 LGHNA, CDR2 YSLEER. CDR3 amino acids: CASSPDDSRNQPQHF. The CDR3 bases are TGCGCCAGCAGCCCAGACGACAGTCGCAATCAGCCCCAGCATTTT.

The table lists this clonotype with a few counts. This chain links TRBV6-2 or TRBV6-3 with TRBJ2-7; D may match TRBD1 or TRBD2 (5 bases each). Germline lookup yields CDR1 MNHEY and CDR2 SVGEGT. Trimming removed 8 bases from V and 3 bases from J, with 14 bases in between. CDR3 length: 13 residues. The CDR3 is CASGDGRIYEQYF. Written as DNA, the CDR3 is TGTGCCAGCGGGGACGGACGGATCTACGAGCAGTACTTC.

The CDR3 nucleotides are TGTGCCAGCAGTTTATTTACGGGAGGGGACAATGAGCAGTTCTTC. Amino acid sequence: CASSLFTGGDNEQFF. The V gene is TRBV27, the J gene TRBJ2-1; 8 bases agree with TRBD2. Per germline, CDR1 MNHEY and CDR2 SMNVEV (reference sequence). The CDR3 runs 15 residues. The V segment lost 1 base and the J segment 5 bases; nucleotides outside the gene matches: 4.

There are a few counts of this clonotype. This chain connects TRBV28 to TRBJ2-3; the match to TRBD2 covers 11 bases. The trim removed 6 bases at V and 5 bases at J, leaving 7 bases unmatched. CDR3 length equals 15 residues. CDR1 and CDR2 from the germline V gene are MDHEN and SYDVKM. CDR3 coding DNA: TGTGCCAGCAGCCGCCCCGGGACTAGCGGAGATACGCAGTATTTT. Amino acid sequence: CASSRPGTSGDTQYF.

This clonotype was recorded many times. The CDR3 region is CASTILVAGLAGGSNEQFF. The CDR3, as DNA: TGTGCCAGCACCATTCTTGTGGCCGGACTAGCGGGAGGGTCGAATGAGCAGTTCTTC. J is TRBJ2-1 and V is TRBV13; 15 positions match TRBD2. The CDR3 is 19 residues long. CDR1 and CDR2 (germline): PRHDT, FYEKMQ (reference sequence). J lost 7 bases, V lost 7 bases, and 17 bases had no gene match.

This clonotype was picked up one time. The chain links TRBV6-2 or TRBV6-3 to TRBJ2-5; the D call may be TRBD1 or TRBD2 (5 bases each). Trimming left V 8 bases short and J 6 bases short, with 16 bases between. Per germline, CDR1 MNHEY and CDR2 SVGEGT. The CDR3 has 13 residues. The chain's CDR3 is CASVGDPFQTQYF. Written as DNA, the CDR3 is TGTGCCAGCGTGGGGGACCCCTTTCAGACCCAGTACTTC.

CDR3 sequence: CASSSDDPDTQYF. The CDR3 DNA is TGTGCCAGCAGTTCCGATGACCCCGATACGCAGTATTTT. The rearrangement uses TRBV28 and TRBJ2-3; no reliable D call. In germline, CDR1 is MDHEN, CDR2 SYDVKM. The CDR3 is made up of 13 amino acids. Trimming shortened V by 4 bases and J by 6 bases, and 11 bases separated the two germline ends.

In its sample, this clonotype was seen many times. The chain links TRBV4-1 to TRBJ1-1; unclear D gene. Germline CDR1 reads MGHRA; CDR2 reads YSYEKL. Trimming pared 1 base from V and 1 base from J, leaving 7 bases between. The CDR3 consists of 14 residues. CDR3 sequence (DNA): TGCGCCAGCAGCCAAGTCACAGCGAACACTGAAGCTTTCTTT. Translating gives CASSQVTANTEAFF.

At least ten counts were recorded for this clonotype. The rearrangement joins TRBV6-5 to TRBJ1-4, with no clear D. V was cut by 5 bases and J by 0 bases, with 7 bases left in between. The CDR3 contains 14 residues. CDR1 and CDR2 from the germline V gene are MNHEY and SVGAGI. The CDR3 nucleotides are TGTGCCAGCAGTACAGTCGCAACTAATGAAAAACTGTTTTTT. Encoded protein: CASSTVATNEKLFF.